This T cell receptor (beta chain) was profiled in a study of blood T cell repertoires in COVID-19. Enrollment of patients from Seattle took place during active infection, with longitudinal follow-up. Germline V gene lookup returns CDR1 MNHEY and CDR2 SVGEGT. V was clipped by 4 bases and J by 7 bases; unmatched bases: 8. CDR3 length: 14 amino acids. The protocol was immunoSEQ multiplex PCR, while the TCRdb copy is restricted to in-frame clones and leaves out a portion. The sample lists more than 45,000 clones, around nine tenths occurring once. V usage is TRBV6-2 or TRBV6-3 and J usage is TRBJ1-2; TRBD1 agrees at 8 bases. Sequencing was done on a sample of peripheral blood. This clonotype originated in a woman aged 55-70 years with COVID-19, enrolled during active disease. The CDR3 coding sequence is TGTGCCAGCAGTTCCGGACAGGGAATATTTGGCTACACCTTC. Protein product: CASSSGQGIFGYTF.